The clone carrying this T cell receptor beta chain was seen a handful of times. In TCRdb, the 5' RACE reads were re-called with MiXCR into one record per CDR3 protein. The sample includes under 900,000 distinct CDR3 sequences, roughly 18% of them seen just once. These data belong to a study of identical twins. Germline values: CDR1 SGHTA, CDR2 FQGNSA. The CDR3 has 14 residues. Trimming removed 3 bases from V and 4 bases from J; junction bases left unmatched: 3. These same data were also listed under a study on T cells expressing NK-cell markers. That work contributes: The TCR beta repertoires were obtained from sorted CD3+CD56+NKG2C+, CD3+CD56+NKG2C- and CD3+CD56-NKG2C+ T cells.

The sample was PBMCs. The chain couples TRBV7-2 to TRBJ2-3; 8 bases match TRBD2. The receptor's source is a woman in her late teens or twenties in good health. The CDR3 region is CASSFGLAPDTQYF. CDR3 DNA sequence: TGTGCCAGCAGCTTCGGACTAGCCCCAGATACGCAGTATTTT.